Below, 28 T cell receptor beta chains from the same sample are listed, as sequenced in a study of blood T cell repertoires in COVID-19. The table came from immunoSEQ multiplex PCR; TCRdb's copy has only in-frame clones and leaves some out. The sample contains 280,000 or so clones, around 88% of which appear only once. Sequenced material: peripheral blood. These receptors all come from a woman in her twenties or thirties who had recovered from COVID-19.

The chain carries TRBV18 and TRBJ1-2, with D possibly TRBD1 on 6 matching bases. V was trimmed by 8 bases and J by 0 bases, leaving 16 bases between them. This CDR3 contains 15 residues. Germline CDR1 is KGHSH and CDR2 is LQKENI. The CDR3 DNA reads TGTGCCAGCGCCGGGCTGACAGGAGCTAACTATGGCTACACCTTC. Protein: CASAGLTGANYGYTF.

The chain is built from TRBV6-2 or TRBV6-3 and TRBJ2-7; 7 bases align to TRBD2. V gave up 0 bases and J gave up 2 bases; unmatched junction bases: 4. CDR1 MNHEY and CDR2 SVGEGT come from the germline V gene. This CDR3 is built from 15 residues. Here the CDR3 DNA reads TGTGCCAGCAGTTACTCGGGAGGGCGGCCCTACGAGCAGTACTTC. As protein: CASSYSGGRPYEQYF.

Only a few counts were recorded for this clone. The V call is TRBV4-3, the J call TRBJ2-7; 12 nucleotides match TRBD2. The germline gives CDR1 LGHNA, CDR2 YSLEER. V shed 0 bases and J 5 bases; nucleotides not matched to a gene: 5. The CDR3 runs 16 residues. CDR3 residues: CASSQDLAGGPNEQYF. Here the CDR3 DNA reads TGCGCCAGCAGCCAAGATCTAGCGGGAGGGCCCAACGAGCAGTACTTC.

V gene TRBV4-1 combines with J gene TRBJ1-1; the match to TRBD1 covers 8 bases. J lost 7 bases, V lost 2 bases, and 3 bases had no gene match. The CDR3 sequence is 13 residues long. Germline CDR1 reads MGHRA; CDR2 reads YSYEKL. The CDR3 bases are TGCGCCAGCAGCCAAACCGGGACAGGTGAAGCTTTCTTT. Translation gives CASSQTGTGEAFF.

The table lists this clone with a count of one. The gene calls are TRBV28 and TRBJ1-2, with 7 bases matching TRBD1. The CDR3 has 16 amino acids. V dropped 7 bases and J dropped 7; count of bases not matched to a gene: 18. From germline, CDR1 is MDHEN and CDR2 SYDVKM. This CDR3 reads CASNEAGLVTGSGYTF. The CDR3 nucleotides read TGTGCCAGCAATGAGGCGGGATTAGTGACAGGGAGTGGCTACACCTTC.

The V call is TRBV7-9, the J call TRBJ1-6; D is undetermined. CDR1 and CDR2 (germline): SEHNR, FQNEAQ (reference sequence). The V end was cut by 5 bases, the J end by 7 bases, with 15 bases between. The CDR3 runs 15 residues. CDR3 DNA sequence: TGTGCCAGCAGCCCCCGGACGGGATCCAATTCACCCCTCCACTTT. This codes for CASSPRTGSNSPLHF.

The V gene is TRBV7-2, the J gene TRBJ2-2; D is uncertain. The CDR3 is 14 amino acids. Germline CDR1 is SGHTA and CDR2 is FQGNSA. Trimming took off 5 bases at V and 2 bases at J, with 9 bases between the two ends. The CDR3 nucleotides are TGTGCCAGCAGCAACACACAAAACACCGGGGAGCTGTTTTTT. Protein product: CASSNTQNTGELFF.

This clone was seen more than once but under ten times. This rearrangement joins TRBV4-2 to TRBJ2-2, with 7 bases that match TRBD2. Germline lookup yields CDR1 LGHNA and CDR2 YNFKEQ. This CDR3 has 17 residues. The V segment lost 3 bases and the J segment 3 bases; nucleotides outside the gene matches: 10. CDR3 sequence: CASSQDGPAGYTGELFF. Written as DNA, the CDR3 is TGTGCCAGCAGCCAGGACGGTCCAGCGGGATACACCGGGGAGCTGTTTTTT.

Details on this clone: This clone may be a read error of a much larger clone one base away. The rearrangement joins TRBV2 to TRBJ2-2, with no clear D. The germline V and J ends were trimmed by 8 bases and 1 base, with 5 bases remaining between them. This CDR3 is built from 12 residues. Germline values: CDR1 SNHLY, CDR2 FYNNEI. CDR3 region: CASLRNTGELFF. The CDR3 DNA reads as TGTGCCAGCCTCAGGAACACCGGGGAGCTGTTTTTT.

The CDR3 spells CASSATYEQYF. CDR3 sequence (DNA): TGTGCCAGCAGCGCTACCTACGAGCAGTACTTC. The chain carries TRBV7-2 and TRBJ2-7; D unresolved. V was pared by 5 bases and J by 2 bases, with 4 bases between. CDR1 is SGHTA, CDR2 FQGNSA, per germline. This CDR3 has 11 residues.

The chain couples TRBV30 to TRBJ2-3; 12 bases map to TRBD2. After removal of 5 bases from V and 1 base from J, the junction contained 4 bases not matched to a gene. This CDR3 is 15 amino acids long. The germline CDR1 and CDR2 sequences are GTSNPN and SVGIG (reference sequence). CDR3 protein: CAWVRTSGGTDTQYF. The CDR3 coding sequence is TGTGCCTGGGTTAGGACTAGCGGGGGCACAGATACGCAGTATTTT. The full variable domain, in which reference TRBV30 and TRBJ2-3 provide the parts outside the CDR3, is SQTIHQWPATLVQPVGSPLSLECTVEGTSNPNLYWYRQAAGRGLQLLFYSVGIGQISSEVPQNLSASRPQDRQFILSSKKLLLSDSGFYLCAWVRTSGGTDTQYFGPGTRLTVL.

V usage is TRBV28 and J usage is TRBJ2-7, with D perhaps TRBD1 (6 bases). This CDR3 is built from 13 residues. The germline V gene has CDR1 MDHEN and CDR2 SYDVKM. V lost 7 bases and J lost 4, with 14 bases in between. The CDR3 loop is CASMRLGGYEQYF. The CDR3 coding sequence is TGTGCCAGCATGAGGCTAGGGGGTTACGAGCAGTACTTC.

The chain uses TRBV7-2 and TRBJ2-1, with D possibly being TRBD1 (7 bases). V lost 5 bases to trimming and J lost 4 bases, with 18 bases between them. The CDR3 covers 16 residues. The germline CDR1 and CDR2 sequences are SGHTA and FQGNSA. CDR3 residues: CASSGTSGGLYNEQFF. CDR3 nucleotide sequence: TGTGCCAGCAGCGGGACTTCAGGGGGTTTATACAATGAGCAGTTCTTC. The variable domain in full, with the rest retrieved from reference TRBV7-2 and TRBJ2-1, is GAGVSQSPSNKVTEKGKDVELRCDPISGHTALYWYRQSLGQGLEFLIYFQGNSAPDKSGLPSDRFSAERTGGSVSTLTIQRTQQEDSAVYLCASSGTSGGLYNEQFFGPGTRLTVL.

The chain links TRBV5-1 to TRBJ2-1; 7 bases are a match to TRBD2. V was clipped by 2 bases and J by 5 bases; unmatched bases: 7. This CDR3 is 15 amino acids long. Germline V gene lookup returns CDR1 SGHRS and CDR2 YFSETQ. CDR3 residues: CASSFWASGNNEQFF. The DNA for the CDR3 is TGCGCCAGCAGCTTTTGGGCTAGCGGAAACAATGAGCAGTTCTTC. Full variable domain (remainder filled in from reference TRBV5-1 and TRBJ2-1): KAGVTQTPRYLIKTRGQQVTLSCSPISGHRSVSWYQQTPGQGLQFLFEYFSETQRNKGNFPGRFSGRQFSNSRSEMNVSTLELGDSALYLCASSFWASGNNEQFFGPGTRLTVL.

This chain connects TRBV19 to TRBJ1-5, with 9 bases matching TRBD1. V trimming: 6 bases; J trimming: 4 bases; junction bases outside the gene matches: 10. The germline V gene has CDR1 LNHDA and CDR2 SQIVND (reference sequence). This CDR3 has 16 residues. CDR3 sequence reads: CASSLGTGRKNQPQHF. The CDR3 bases are TGTGCCAGTAGCCTAGGGACAGGGAGGAAAAATCAGCCCCAGCATTTT.

This rearrangement joins TRBV11-2 to TRBJ1-3; D might be TRBD1 (6 bases). The CDR3 is 16 residues long. Trimming took off 3 bases at V and 3 bases at J, with 15 bases between the two ends. Germline V CDR1 and CDR2: SGHAT, FQNNGV. This CDR3 is CASSFKGGAHGNTIYF. CDR3 nucleotide sequence: TGTGCCAGCAGCTTCAAGGGGGGGGCTCATGGAAACACCATATATTTT. The full variable domain, in which reference TRBV11-2 and TRBJ1-3 provide the parts outside the CDR3, is EAGVAQSPRYKIIEKRQSVAFWCNPISGHATLYWYQQILGQGPKLLIQFQNNGVVDDSQLPKDRFSAERLKGVDSTLKIQPAKLEDSAVYLCASSFKGGAHGNTIYFGEGSWLTVV.

This clone occurred once. Here the CDR3 DNA reads TGCGCCAGCAGCTCCTCGACTAGCGGGGTGGGGGATACGCAGTATTTT. Its translation is CASSSSTSGVGDTQYF. The chain employs TRBV5-1 and TRBJ2-3; TRBD2 aligns across 11 bases. With 3 bases clipped from V and 6 bases from J, the junction kept 9 bases outside the gene matches. Germline V gives CDR1 SGHRS, CDR2 YFSETQ. There are 16 residues in the CDR3.

V and J are TRBV3-1 (or the pseudogene TRBV3-2) and TRBJ2-5; TRBD2 aligns across 13 bases. The V and J ends lost 1 base and 5 bases, in that order; junction bases with no gene match: 4. The CDR3 is made up of 16 amino acids. Per germline, CDR1 LGHDT and CDR2 YNNKEL (reference sequence). CDR3 in amino acids: CASSQGTSGGGETQYF. CDR3 DNA: TGTGCCAGCAGCCAAGGGACTAGCGGGGGAGGGGAGACCCAGTACTTC.

V gene TRBV5-6 combines with J gene TRBJ1-1; the D gene is possibly TRBD1 (5 bases). The germline V and J ends were trimmed by 2 bases and 4 bases, with 12 bases remaining between them. The CDR3 is 14 residues long. Germline CDR1 and CDR2: SGHDT and YYEEEE. In nucleotides, the CDR3 is TGTGCCAGCAGCTTAGGTTCCGGGGGCACTGAAGCTTTCTTT. It encodes CASSLGSGGTEAFF.

In its sample, this clone was seen a few times. This chain's CDR3 is CASIGGKNTEAFF. The CDR3 DNA is TGTGCCAGCATAGGGGGCAAGAACACTGAAGCTTTCTTT. The J gene is TRBJ1-1, the V gene TRBV2; the match to TRBD1 covers 7 bases. CDR3 size: 13 residues. Germline V gene data show CDR1 as SNHLY and CDR2 as FYNNEI. Trimming at V came to 7 bases and at J to 1 base, leaving 3 bases not matched to a gene.

The rearrangement joins TRBV9 to TRBJ2-1, with D possibly TRBD2 on 5 matching bases. Trimming stripped 0 bases from V and 0 bases from J, with 16 bases between. The length of the CDR3 is 18 residues. Per germline, CDR1 SGDLS and CDR2 YYNGEE. The DNA for the CDR3 is TGTGCCAGCAGCGTAGGGTTAAGCGGAATCAGCTCCTACAATGAGCAGTTCTTC. It codes for CASSVGLSGISSYNEQFF.

For this clone: The same CDR3 can be traced to other DNA sequences in this sample. The chain combines TRBV14 with TRBJ1-1; D not certain. Germline CDR1 SGHDN, CDR2 FVKESK. The CDR3 loop spans 14 amino acids. V was shortened by 0 bases and J by 0 bases, with 5 bases between the two germline ends. This CDR3 is CASSQDVMNTEAFF. The CDR3 nucleotides are TGTGCCAGCAGCCAAGATGTAATGAACACTGAAGCTTTCTTT.

The chain couples TRBV7-2 to TRBJ2-3, with TRBD1 as a possible D gene (5 bases). The CDR3 is made up of 12 amino acids. Trimming took off 7 bases at V and 4 bases at J, with 9 bases between the two ends. The germline CDR1 and CDR2 sequences are SGHTA and FQGNSA. The CDR3 sequence is CASTQGSDTQYF. CDR3 coding DNA: TGTGCCAGCACCCAGGGCTCAGATACGCAGTATTTT.

As DNA, the CDR3 is TGCGCCAGCAGCGCCGGGACAGGGAATCGCGAGCAGTACTTC. It codes for CASSAGTGNREQYF. The V gene is TRBV5-1, the J gene TRBJ2-7, with 9 bases fitting TRBD1. CDR3 size: 14 residues. Germline-derived CDR1 and CDR2 are SGHRS and YFSETQ. V was clipped by 4 bases and J by 6 bases; unmatched bases: 8.

This chain joins TRBV7-3 and TRBJ2-2; 8 bases map to TRBD1. V trimming: 5 bases; J trimming: 7 bases; junction bases outside the gene matches: 6. The CDR3 is 14 amino acids. Germline loops: CDR1 SGHTA, CDR2 FQGTGA. This CDR3 is CASSRRGRGGELFF. CDR3 DNA: TGTGCCAGCAGCCGCAGGGGGCGCGGCGGGGAGCTGTTTTTT. Drawing the rest from reference TRBV7-3 and TRBJ2-2, the complete variable domain is GAGVSQTPSNKVTEKGKYVELRCDPISGHTALYWYRQSLGQGPEFLIYFQGTGAADDSGLPNDRFFAVRPEGSVSTLKIQRTERGDSAVYLCASSRRGRGGELFFGEGSRLTVL.

This clone was seen a few times. The chain has TRBV3-1 (or the pseudogene TRBV3-2) and TRBJ1-5; 10 bases align to TRBD1. Germline CDR1 and CDR2: LGHDT and YNNKEL (reference sequence). The V and J ends lost 4 bases and 6 bases, in that order; junction bases with no gene match: 9. The CDR3 spans 16 residues. CDR3 amino acids: CASSPATGGAGQPQHF. Written as DNA, the CDR3 is TGTGCCAGCAGCCCTGCGACAGGGGGCGCGGGTCAGCCCCAGCATTTT.

The chain uses TRBV24-1 and TRBJ1-2, with TRBD1 matching 10 bases. The length of the CDR3 is 12 residues. V shed 9 bases, J shed 6 bases, and the junction held 3 bases outside the gene matches. Germline V CDR1 and CDR2: KGHDR, SFDVKD. This CDR3 is CATSTGGHGYTF. CDR3 coding DNA: TGTGCCACCTCGACAGGGGGCCATGGCTACACCTTC.

A single count supports this clone. Compared with germline, one end of the junction differs, possibly owing to a read error. The chain couples TRBV6-2 or TRBV6-3 to TRBJ2-1, with D tentatively TRBD1 (7 bases). CDR3 length equals 12 residues. Per germline, CDR1 MNHEY and CDR2 SVGEGT. For the CDR3, the DNA is TGTGCCAGCAGTTACTCCAGGGGGGTTCGGCTCTTC. This sequence encodes CASSYSRGVRLF.